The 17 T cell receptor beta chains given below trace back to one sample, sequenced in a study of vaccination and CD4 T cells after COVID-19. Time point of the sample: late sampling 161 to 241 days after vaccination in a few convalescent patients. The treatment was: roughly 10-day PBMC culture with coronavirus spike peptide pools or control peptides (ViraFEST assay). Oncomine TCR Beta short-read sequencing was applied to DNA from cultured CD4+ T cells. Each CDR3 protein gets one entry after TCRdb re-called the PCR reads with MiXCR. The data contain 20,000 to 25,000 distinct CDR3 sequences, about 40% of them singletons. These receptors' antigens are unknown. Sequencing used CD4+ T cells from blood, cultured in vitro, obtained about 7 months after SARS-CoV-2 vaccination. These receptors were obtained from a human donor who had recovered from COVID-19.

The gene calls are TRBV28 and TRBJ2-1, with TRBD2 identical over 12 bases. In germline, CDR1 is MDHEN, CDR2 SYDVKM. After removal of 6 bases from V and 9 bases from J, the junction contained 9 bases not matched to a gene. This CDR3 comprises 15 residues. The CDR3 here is CASRWTSGMLSEQFF. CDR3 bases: TGTGCCAGCAGGTGGACTAGCGGGATGTTGAGTGAGCAGTTCTTC. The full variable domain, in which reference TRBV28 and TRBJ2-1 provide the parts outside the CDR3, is DVKVTQSSRYLVKRTGEKVFLECVQDMDHENMFWYRQDPGLGLRLIYFSYDVKMKEKGDIPEGYSVSREKKERFSLILESASTNQTSMYLCASRWTSGMLSEQFFGPGTRLTVL.

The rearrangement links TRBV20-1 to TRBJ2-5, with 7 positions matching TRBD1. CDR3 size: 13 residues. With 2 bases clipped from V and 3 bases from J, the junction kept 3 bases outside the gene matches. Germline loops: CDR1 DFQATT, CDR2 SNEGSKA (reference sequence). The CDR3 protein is CSARITGEETQYF. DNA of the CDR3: TGCAGTGCTAGAATAACAGGGGAAGAGACCCAGTACTTC.

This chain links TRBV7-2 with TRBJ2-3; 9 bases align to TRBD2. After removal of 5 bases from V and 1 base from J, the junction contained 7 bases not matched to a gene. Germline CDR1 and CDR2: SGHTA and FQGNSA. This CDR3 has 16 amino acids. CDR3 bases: TGTGCCAGCAGCGCCCGGACTAGCGCTGGCACAGATACGCAGTATTTT. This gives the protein CASSARTSAGTDTQYF.

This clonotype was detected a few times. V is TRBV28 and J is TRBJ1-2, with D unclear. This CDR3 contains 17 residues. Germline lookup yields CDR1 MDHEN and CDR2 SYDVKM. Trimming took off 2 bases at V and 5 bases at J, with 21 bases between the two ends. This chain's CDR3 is CASSLEGPRVATYGYTF. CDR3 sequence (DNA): TGTGCCAGCAGTTTAGAGGGTCCCAGAGTTGCTACTTATGGCTACACCTTC.

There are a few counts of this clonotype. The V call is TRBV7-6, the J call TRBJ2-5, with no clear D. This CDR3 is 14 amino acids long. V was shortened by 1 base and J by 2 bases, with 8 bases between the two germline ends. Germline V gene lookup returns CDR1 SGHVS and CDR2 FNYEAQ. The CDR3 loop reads CASSLGIRQETQYF. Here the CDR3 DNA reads TGTGCCAGCAGCTTAGGGATTCGGCAAGAGACCCAGTACTTC.

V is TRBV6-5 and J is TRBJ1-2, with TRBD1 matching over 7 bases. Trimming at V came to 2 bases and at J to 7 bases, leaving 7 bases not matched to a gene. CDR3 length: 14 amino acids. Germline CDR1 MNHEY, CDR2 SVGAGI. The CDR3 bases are TGTGCCAGCAGTTACCGTACCAGGGGGGGTGGCTACACCTTC. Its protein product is CASSYRTRGGGYTF.

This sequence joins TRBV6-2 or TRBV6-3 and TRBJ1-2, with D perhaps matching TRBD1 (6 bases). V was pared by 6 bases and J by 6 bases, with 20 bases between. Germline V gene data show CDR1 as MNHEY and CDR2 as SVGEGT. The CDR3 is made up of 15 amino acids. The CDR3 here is CASSRRLGADDGYTF. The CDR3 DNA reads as TGTGCCAGCAGCCGCCGGTTGGGGGCGGATGATGGCTACACCTTC.

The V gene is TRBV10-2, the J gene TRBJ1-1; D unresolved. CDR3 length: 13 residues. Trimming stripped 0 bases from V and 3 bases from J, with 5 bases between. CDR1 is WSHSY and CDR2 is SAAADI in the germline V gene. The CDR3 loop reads CASSESTYTEAFF. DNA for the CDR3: TGCGCCAGCAGTGAGTCAACATACACTGAAGCTTTCTTT.

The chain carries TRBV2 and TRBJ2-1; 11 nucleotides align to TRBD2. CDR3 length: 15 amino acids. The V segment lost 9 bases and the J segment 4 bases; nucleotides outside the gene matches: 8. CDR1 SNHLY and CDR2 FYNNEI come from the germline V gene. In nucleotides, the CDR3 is TGTGCCAGTAGAAAGACTAGCGGGATATACAATGAGCAGTTCTTC. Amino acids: CASRKTSGIYNEQFF. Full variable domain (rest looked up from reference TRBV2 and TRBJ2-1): EPEVTQTPSHQVTQMGQEVILRCVPISNHLYFYWYRQILGQKVEFLVSFYNNEISEKSEIFDDQFSVERPDGSNFTLKIRSTKLEDSAMYFCASRKTSGIYNEQFFGPGTRLTVL.

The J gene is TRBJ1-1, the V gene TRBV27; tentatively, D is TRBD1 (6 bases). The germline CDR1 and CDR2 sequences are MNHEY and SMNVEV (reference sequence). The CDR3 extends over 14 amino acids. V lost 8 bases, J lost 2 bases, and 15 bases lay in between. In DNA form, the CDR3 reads TGTGCCAGCCGAATACAGGGCGCTAACACTGAAGCTTTCTTT. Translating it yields CASRIQGANTEAFF.

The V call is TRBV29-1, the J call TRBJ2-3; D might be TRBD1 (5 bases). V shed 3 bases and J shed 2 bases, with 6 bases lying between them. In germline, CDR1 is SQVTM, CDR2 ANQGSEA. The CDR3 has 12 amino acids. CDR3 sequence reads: CSVEDTTDTQYF. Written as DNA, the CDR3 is TGCAGCGTTGAGGACACCACAGATACGCAGTATTTT.

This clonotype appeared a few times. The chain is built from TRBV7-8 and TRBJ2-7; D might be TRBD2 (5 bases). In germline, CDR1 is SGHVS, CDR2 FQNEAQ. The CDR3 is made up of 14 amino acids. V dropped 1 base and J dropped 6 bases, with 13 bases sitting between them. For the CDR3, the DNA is TGTGCCAGCAGCTTAGTGGTTACTGCGGGCGAGCAGTACTTC. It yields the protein CASSLVVTAGEQYF.

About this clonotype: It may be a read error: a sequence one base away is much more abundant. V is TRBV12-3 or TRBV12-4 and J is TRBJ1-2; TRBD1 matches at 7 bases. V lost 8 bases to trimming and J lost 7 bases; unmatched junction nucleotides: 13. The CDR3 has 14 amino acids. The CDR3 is CASHPGGGGCGYTF. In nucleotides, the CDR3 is TGTGCCAGCCACCCGGGGGGAGGGGGCTGTGGCTACACCTTC.

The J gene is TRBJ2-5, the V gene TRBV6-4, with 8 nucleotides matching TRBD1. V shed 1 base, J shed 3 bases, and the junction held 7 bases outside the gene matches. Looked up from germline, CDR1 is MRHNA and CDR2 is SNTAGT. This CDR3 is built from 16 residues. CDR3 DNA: TGTGCCAGCAGTGACTTACCGACAGGGGATGAAGAGACCCAGTACTTC. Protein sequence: CASSDLPTGDEETQYF.

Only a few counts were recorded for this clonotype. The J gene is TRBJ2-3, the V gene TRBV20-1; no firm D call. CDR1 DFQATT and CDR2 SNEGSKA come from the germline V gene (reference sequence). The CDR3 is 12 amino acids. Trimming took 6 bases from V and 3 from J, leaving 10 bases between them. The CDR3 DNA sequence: TGCAGTGCCCCGCAAGGGACAGATACGCAGTATTTT. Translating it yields CSAPQGTDTQYF.

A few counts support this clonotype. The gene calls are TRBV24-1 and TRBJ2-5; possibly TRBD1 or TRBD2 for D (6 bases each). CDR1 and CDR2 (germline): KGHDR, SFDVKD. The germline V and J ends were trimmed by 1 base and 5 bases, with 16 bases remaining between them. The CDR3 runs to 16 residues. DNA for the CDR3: TGTGCCACCAGTGATTTTTCACAGGAGGGGGTGGAGACCCAGTACTTC. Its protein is CATSDFSQEGVETQYF.

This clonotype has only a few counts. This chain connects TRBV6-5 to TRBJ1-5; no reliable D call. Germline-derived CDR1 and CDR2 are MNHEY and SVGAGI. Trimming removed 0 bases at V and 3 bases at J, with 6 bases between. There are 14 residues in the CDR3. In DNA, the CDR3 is TGTGCCAGCAGTTACTCAGGACCCAATCAGCCCCAGCATTTT. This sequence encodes CASSYSGPNQPQHF.